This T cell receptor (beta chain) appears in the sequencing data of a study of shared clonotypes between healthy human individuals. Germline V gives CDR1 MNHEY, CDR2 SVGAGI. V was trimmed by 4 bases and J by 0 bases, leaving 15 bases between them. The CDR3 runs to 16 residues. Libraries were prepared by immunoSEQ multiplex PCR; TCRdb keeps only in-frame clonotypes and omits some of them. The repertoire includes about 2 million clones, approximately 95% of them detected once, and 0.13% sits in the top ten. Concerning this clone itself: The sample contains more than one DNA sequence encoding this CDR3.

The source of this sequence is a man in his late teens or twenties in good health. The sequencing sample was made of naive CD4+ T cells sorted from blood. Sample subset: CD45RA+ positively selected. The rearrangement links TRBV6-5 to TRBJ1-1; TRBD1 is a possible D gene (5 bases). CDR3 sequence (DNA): TGTGCCAGCAGTTCCTCCGGACAACCGATGAACACTGAAGCTTTCTTT. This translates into CASSSSGQPMNTEAFF.